This TCR beta chain originates from a study of PD-L1 blockade in urothelial cancer. Assay used: immunoSEQ multiplex PCR; TCRdb lists only in-frame clones, some missing. Among 44,000 or so clones, around 80% were seen once, and the ten largest hold about 3.3%. CDR3 length: 16 residues. Trimming took 5 bases from V and 6 from J, leaving 23 bases between them. Germline V CDR1 and CDR2: SGHTA, FQGNSA. The TCR sequence derives from a man aged 65 to 79 with urothelial cancer. The sequenced sample was PBMCs, obtained around atezolizumab (anti-PD-L1) treatment. The chain carries TRBV7-2 and TRBJ2-7; tentative D call: TRBD2 (5 bases). CDR3 nucleotides: TGTGCCAGCAGCGGAAATCCGGGAAATCCCCTCCGCGAGCAGTACTTC. Translated, it gives CASSGNPGNPLREQYF.